The source of this TCR beta chain is a study of blood T cells in healthy people across ages. The sample providers were healthy Caucasian people from Russia, aged roughly 6 to 95. Isolation per sample recovered at least 7 million PBMCs. This CDR3 spans 14 amino acids. From germline, CDR1 is LGHNA and CDR2 YSLEER. Trimming cost V 4 bases and J 3 bases, with 9 bases left between them. A second roughly 7 to 12 cycle PCR used barcoded and J-beta primers. Each cDNA was tagged by a template-switch adaptor containing 12 random nucleotides. TCRdb processed the 5' RACE reads anew with MiXCR; each CDR3 protein has one entry. The sample consists of about 1.1 million distinct CDR3 sequences, 30% to 40% of them appearing once.

The chain combines TRBV4-3 with TRBJ2-2; no clear D. The source is a man between 18 and 29 years old in good health. The sample was blood. CDR3: CASSLIVDTGELFF. In DNA, the CDR3 is TGCGCCAGCAGCCTGATCGTGGACACCGGGGAGCTGTTTTTT.